Below, 21 T cell receptor beta chains from the same sample are listed, as sequenced in a study of Ad26.COV2.S vaccination and SARS-CoV-2 variants. Sequenced by immunoSEQ multiplex PCR; TCRdb stores in-frame clones only, minus some. The sample yields about 400,000 clones, more than 75% seen once. Treatment here: approximately 18 received Ad26.COV2.S at low or high dose, single or two shots; 5 received placebo; per-sample allocation not given. Sampling happened 63 days after the first vaccine or placebo injection. Specimen: peripheral blood, collected in a trial of Ad26.COV2.S vaccine versus placebo. These receptors were collected from a person between 18 and 59 years old who received the Ad26.COV2.S COVID-19 vaccine or a placebo.

The genes are TRBV14 and TRBJ2-1; D is perhaps TRBD1 (6 bases). Trimming took 4 bases from V and 12 from J, leaving 28 bases between them. Germline V gene sequence: CDR1 SGHDN, CDR2 FVKESK. The CDR3 totals 17 residues. The CDR3 DNA follows: TGTGCCAGCAGCCCGCCAGGGGTTGTCCCGGCCTCTAGGGCGCAGTTCTTC. Residues: CASSPPGVVPASRAQFF.

This clone has just one count. Written as DNA, the CDR3 is TGTGCCAGCGGGAGGGGGTCCCAAGAGACCCAGTACTTC. Protein: CASGRGSQETQYF. This sequence joins TRBV7-3 and TRBJ2-5; possibly TRBD2 for D (7 bases). V lost 8 bases, J lost 1 base, and 11 bases lay in between. The germline V gene encodes CDR1 SGHTA and CDR2 FQGTGA. This CDR3 contains 13 residues. Full variable domain (missing parts from reference TRBV7-3 and TRBJ2-5): GAGVSQTPSNKVTEKGKYVELRCDPISGHTALYWYRQSLGQGPEFLIYFQGTGAADDSGLPNDRFFAVRPEGSVSTLKIQRTERGDSAVYLCASGRGSQETQYFGPGTRLLVL.

The genes are TRBV4-1 and TRBJ2-7; D assignment may be TRBD1 or TRBD2 (5 bases each). The CDR3 loop spans 14 amino acids. V gave up 5 bases and J gave up 1 base, with 12 bases separating them. Germline V gives CDR1 MGHRA, CDR2 YSYEKL. The CDR3 spells CASSVRDGSYEQYF. Here the CDR3 DNA reads TGCGCCAGCAGCGTCCGGGACGGGTCCTACGAGCAGTACTTC.

The chain is built from TRBV19 and TRBJ2-7, with D possibly being TRBD2 (5 bases). V lost 7 bases, J lost 5 bases, and 18 bases lay in between. Germline V gene data show CDR1 as LNHDA and CDR2 as SQIVND (reference sequence). The CDR3 extends over 14 amino acids. The DNA for the CDR3 is TGTGCCAGTATAGGAACTAGTCACCCCGACGAGCAGTACTTC. Translation: CASIGTSHPDEQYF.

This CDR3 reads CASSFWGSGDTGELFF. CDR3 in DNA: TGCGCCAGCAGCTTTTGGGGTTCGGGTGACACCGGGGAGCTGTTTTTT. The V call is TRBV5-1, the J call TRBJ2-2; D unclear. The germline gives CDR1 SGHRS, CDR2 YFSETQ. V lost 2 bases and J 3 bases, leaving 14 bases between the germline ends. The CDR3 runs 16 residues.

V usage is TRBV9 and J usage is TRBJ2-1; 12 bases are shared with TRBD1. Trimming took 2 bases from V and 9 from J; bases not matched to a gene: 6. This CDR3 contains 15 residues. CDR1 SGDLS and CDR2 YYNGEE come from the germline V gene. The CDR3 DNA is TGTGCCAGCAGCGTGGGGACAGGGGGCGGATTTGAGCAGTTCTTC. Protein: CASSVGTGGGFEQFF.

The chain joins TRBV11-3 to TRBJ1-2, with TRBD1 identical over 11 bases. V trimming: 5 bases; J trimming: 3 bases; junction bases outside the gene matches: 5. Germline V gene sequence: CDR1 SGHNT, CDR2 YENEEA. CDR3 length: 15 residues. CDR3 DNA sequence: TGTGCCAGCAGCCCTCGGGACAGGGGGTACTATGGCTACACCTTC. Translation gives CASSPRDRGYYGYTF.

The chain joins TRBV9 to TRBJ1-2; 9 positions agree with TRBD1. Germline V gives CDR1 SGDLS, CDR2 YYNGEE. Trimming removed 0 bases from V and 4 bases from J; junction bases left unmatched: 10. The CDR3 has 17 residues. The CDR3 nucleotides read TGTGCCAGCAGCGTAGGGTACCGGGACAGGGAGCCCTATGGCTACACCTTC. Its protein product is CASSVGYRDREPYGYTF.

Comments on this clone: The DNA is left out, because the CDR3 cannot be placed on it with certainty; the CDR3 is given as TCRdb lists it. Other DNA sequences in this sample translate to the same CDR3. The genes are TRBV19 and TRBJ2-5; TRBD2 is taken as the D call from the table, unchecked against the DNA. Germline CDR1 is LNHDA and CDR2 is SQIVND (reference sequence). Inclusive of both ends, the CDR3 amounts to 13 amino acids. The CDR3 is CASTSGGGETQYF.

The CDR3: CASSQQREDTEAFF. In DNA form, the CDR3 reads TGTGCCAGCAGCCAGCAGAGGGAGGACACTGAAGCTTTCTTT. The rearrangement uses TRBV3-1 (or the pseudogene TRBV3-2) and TRBJ1-1; the D is unclear. This CDR3 is built from 14 residues. Germline V lookup: CDR1 LGHDT, CDR2 YNNKEL (reference sequence). The germline V and J ends were trimmed by 3 bases and 3 bases, with 11 bases remaining between them.

This clone occurred a few times. This chain connects TRBV7-9 to TRBJ2-7, with D perhaps matching TRBD2 (5 bases). The V end was cut by 8 bases, the J end by 0 bases, with 8 bases between. The germline CDR1 and CDR2 sequences are SEHNR and FQNEAQ (reference sequence). This CDR3 has 12 residues. CDR3 sequence: CASGSSSYEQYF. The CDR3 region has the DNA TGTGCCAGCGGGAGCAGCTCCTACGAGCAGTACTTC.

This clone was seen once. This chain links TRBV4-3 with TRBJ1-2; 7 positions agree with TRBD1. This CDR3 has 17 amino acids. V gave up 0 bases and J gave up 2 bases; unmatched junction bases: 9. CDR1 is LGHNA and CDR2 is YSLEER in the germline V gene. The CDR3 DNA reads TGCGCCAGCAGCCAAGATCCTTCGACAGGGCTCAACTATGGCTACACCTTC. Protein: CASSQDPSTGLNYGYTF.

This sequence joins TRBV9 and TRBJ1-1, with a tentative D call TRBD1 (5 bases). Trimming stripped 4 bases from V and 0 bases from J, with 13 bases between. Germline V gene data show CDR1 as SGDLS and CDR2 as YYNGEE. The CDR3 length is 15 residues. CDR3 region: CASSPAGTMNTEAFF. The CDR3 DNA is TGTGCCAGCAGCCCCGCGGGGACTATGAACACTGAAGCTTTCTTT.

V is TRBV7-3 and J is TRBJ1-6; D gene unclear. This CDR3 has 16 amino acids. Germline-derived CDR1 and CDR2 are SGHTA and FQGTGA. V was clipped by 0 bases and J by 5 bases, with 11 bases between them. CDR3 DNA: TGTGCCAGCAGCTTAACCGCCAGAAACAATAATTCACCCCTCCACTTT. Residues: CASSLTARNNNSPLHF.

The chain has TRBV11-1 and TRBJ2-3; D is uncertain. The germline gives CDR1 SGHAT, CDR2 FQDESV (reference sequence). Trimming left V 2 bases short and J 3 bases short, with 15 bases between. This CDR3 has 16 residues. CDR3 loop: CASSLWASTRTDTQYF. In DNA form, the CDR3 reads TGTGCCAGCAGCTTATGGGCCAGTACTCGAACAGATACGCAGTATTTT.

The chain is built from TRBV25-1 and TRBJ2-2; TRBD1 aligns across 12 bases. Germline trimming cut 8 bases from V and 4 bases from J; bases unmatched to any gene: 5. From germline, CDR1 is MGHDK and CDR2 SYGVNS. This CDR3 is 15 amino acids long. This CDR3 is CASGDRGRGTGELFF. CDR3 in DNA: TGTGCCAGCGGGGACAGGGGGCGCGGCACCGGGGAGCTGTTTTTT.

The genes are TRBV3-1 (or the pseudogene TRBV3-2) and TRBJ1-2; D is possibly TRBD1 (5 bases). V was shortened by 0 bases and J by 1 base, with 12 bases between the two germline ends. Germline V gives CDR1 LGHDT, CDR2 YNNKEL (reference sequence). This CDR3 is built from 16 residues. The CDR3, as DNA: TGTGCCAGCAGCCAAGAATGGGGGTCGCATAACTATGGCTACACCTTC. Translated: CASSQEWGSHNYGYTF.

The chain employs TRBV9 and TRBJ2-5; 7 bases align to TRBD1. The CDR3 is 16 amino acids. The germline V gene encodes CDR1 SGDLS and CDR2 YYNGEE. The V and J ends lost 4 bases and 4 bases, in that order; junction bases with no gene match: 13. The CDR3 region is CASSITGDPPRETQYF. CDR3 DNA sequence: TGTGCCAGCAGCATTACAGGGGACCCCCCCCGAGAGACCCAGTACTTC.

This chain links TRBV5-6 with TRBJ2-7, with D uncertain. Looked up from germline, CDR1 is SGHDT and CDR2 is YYEEEE. The CDR3 is 13 amino acids. V was pared by 0 bases and J by 5 bases, with 9 bases between. CDR3 in DNA: TGTGCCAGCAGCTTGGCGGCGGTTGACGAGCAGTACTTC. It is translated as CASSLAAVDEQYF.

CDR3 sequence: CASSEGQGLAPLHF. DNA for the CDR3: TGTGCCAGCAGTGAGGGACAGGGATTGGCCCCCCTCCACTTT. The V gene is TRBV2, the J gene TRBJ1-6; TRBD1 aligns across 9 bases. The germline V gene encodes CDR1 SNHLY and CDR2 FYNNEI. This CDR3 spans 14 amino acids. V shed 3 bases, J shed 13 bases, and the junction held 7 bases outside the gene matches.

The chain links TRBV28 to TRBJ2-3; 10 bases match TRBD2. Per germline, CDR1 MDHEN and CDR2 SYDVKM. Trimming took 2 bases from V and 0 from J; bases not matched to a gene: 2. The CDR3 length is 16 residues. CDR3 coding DNA: TGTGCCAGCAGTTTAACAGCGGGGGGGAGCACAGATACGCAGTATTTT. It codes for CASSLTAGGSTDTQYF. Filled out from reference TRBV28 and TRBJ2-3, the complete variable domain reads DVKVTQSSRYLVKRTGEKVFLECVQDMDHENMFWYRQDPGLGLRLIYFSYDVKMKEKGDIPEGYSVSREKKERFSLILESASTNQTSMYLCASSLTAGGSTDTQYFGPGTRLTVL.